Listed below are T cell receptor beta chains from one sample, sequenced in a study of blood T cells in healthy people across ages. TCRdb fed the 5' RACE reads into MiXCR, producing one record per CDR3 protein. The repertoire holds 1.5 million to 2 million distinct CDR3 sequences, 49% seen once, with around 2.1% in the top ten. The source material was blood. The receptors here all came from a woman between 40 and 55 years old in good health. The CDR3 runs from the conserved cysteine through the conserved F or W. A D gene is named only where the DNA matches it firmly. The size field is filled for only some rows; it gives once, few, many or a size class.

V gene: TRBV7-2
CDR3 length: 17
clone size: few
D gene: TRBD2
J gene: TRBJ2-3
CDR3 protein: CASSPGTSGGFSRTQYF
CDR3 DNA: TGTGCCAGCAGCCCCGGGACTAGCGGGGGATTTAGCCGTACGCAGTATTTT

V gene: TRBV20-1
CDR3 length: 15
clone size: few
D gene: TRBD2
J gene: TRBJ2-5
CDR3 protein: CSGGPLAGVQETQYF
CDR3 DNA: TGCAGTGGAGGCCCTTTAGCGGGGGTTCAAGAGACCCAGTACTTC

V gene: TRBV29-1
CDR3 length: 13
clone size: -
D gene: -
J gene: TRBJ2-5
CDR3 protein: CSVDLPGGETQYF
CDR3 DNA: TGCAGCGTTGACCTCCCAGGTGGGGAGACCCAGTACTTC

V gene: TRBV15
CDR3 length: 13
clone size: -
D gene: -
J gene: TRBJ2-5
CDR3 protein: CATQPGTQETQYF
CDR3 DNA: TGTGCCACCCAACCGGGGACCCAAGAGACCCAGTACTTC

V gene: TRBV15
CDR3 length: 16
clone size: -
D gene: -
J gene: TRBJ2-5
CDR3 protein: CATSREGEGILETQYF
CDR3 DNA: TGTGCCACCAGCAGAGAGGGGGAAGGAATTCTAGAGACCCAGTACTTC

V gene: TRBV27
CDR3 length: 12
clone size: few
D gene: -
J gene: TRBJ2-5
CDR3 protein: CASSLSIDEQYF
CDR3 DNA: TGTGCCAGCAGTTTATCTATCGATGAGCAGTACTTC

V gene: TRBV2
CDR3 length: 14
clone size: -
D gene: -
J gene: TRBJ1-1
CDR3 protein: CASSDQGLPTEAFF
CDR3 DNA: TGTGCCAGCAGTGATCAAGGTTTGCCCACTGAAGCTTTCTTT

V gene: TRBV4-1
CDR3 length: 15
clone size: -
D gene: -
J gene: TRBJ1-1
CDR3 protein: CASSPPGRTDTEAFF
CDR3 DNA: TGCGCCAGCAGCCCCCCCGGGAGAACGGACACTGAAGCTTTCTTT

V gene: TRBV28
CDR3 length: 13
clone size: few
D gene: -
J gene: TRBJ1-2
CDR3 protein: CASAGPAPNGYTF
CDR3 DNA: TGTGCCAGCGCTGGACCGGCCCCTAATGGCTACACCTTC

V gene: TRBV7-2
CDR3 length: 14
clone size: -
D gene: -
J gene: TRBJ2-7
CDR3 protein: CASSPGFSQGEQYF
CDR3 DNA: TGTGCCAGCAGCCCGGGATTTTCTCAGGGCGAGCAGTACTTC

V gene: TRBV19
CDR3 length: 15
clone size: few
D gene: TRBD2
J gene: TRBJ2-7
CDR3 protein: CASRSGGETTYEQYF
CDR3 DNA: TGTGCCAGTAGAAGCGGGGGGGAAACTACCTACGAGCAGTACTTC

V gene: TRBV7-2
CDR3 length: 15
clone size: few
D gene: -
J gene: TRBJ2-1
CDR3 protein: CASRRQKGSYNEQFF
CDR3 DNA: TGTGCCAGCAGACGCCAGAAGGGCTCGTACAATGAGCAGTTCTTC

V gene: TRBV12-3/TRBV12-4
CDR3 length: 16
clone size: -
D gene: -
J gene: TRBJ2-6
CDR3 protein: CASSPTPKPGANVLTF
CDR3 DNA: TGTGCCAGCAGCCCGACACCAAAGCCTGGGGCCAACGTCCTGACTTTC

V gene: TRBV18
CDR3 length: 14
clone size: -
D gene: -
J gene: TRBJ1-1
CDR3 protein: CASSQDAPGTEAFF
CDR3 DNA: TGTGCCAGCTCACAGGATGCCCCGGGGACTGAAGCTTTCTTT

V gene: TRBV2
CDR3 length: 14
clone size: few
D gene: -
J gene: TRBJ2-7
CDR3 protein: CASKNIRDDYEQYF
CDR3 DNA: TGTGCCAGCAAAAATATCAGGGACGACTACGAGCAGTACTTC

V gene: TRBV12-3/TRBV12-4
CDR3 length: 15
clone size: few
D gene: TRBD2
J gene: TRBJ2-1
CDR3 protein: CASSPAGLADNEQFF
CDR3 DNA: TGTGCCAGCAGTCCGGCGGGACTAGCGGACAATGAGCAGTTCTTC

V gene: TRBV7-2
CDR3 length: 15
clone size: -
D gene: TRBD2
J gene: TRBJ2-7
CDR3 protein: CASNPTGGGYNEQYF
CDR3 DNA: TGTGCCAGCAACCCAACGGGGGGAGGTTACAATGAGCAGTACTTC

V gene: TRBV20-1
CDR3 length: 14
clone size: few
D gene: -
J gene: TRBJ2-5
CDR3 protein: CSARAGDRQETQYF
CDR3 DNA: TGCAGTGCTAGAGCCGGTGATCGCCAAGAGACCCAGTACTTC

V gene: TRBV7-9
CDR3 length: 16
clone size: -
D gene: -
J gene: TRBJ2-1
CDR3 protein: CASSRWYRGSYNEQFF
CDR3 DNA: TGTGCCAGCAGCCGATGGTATAGAGGCTCCTACAATGAGCAGTTCTTC

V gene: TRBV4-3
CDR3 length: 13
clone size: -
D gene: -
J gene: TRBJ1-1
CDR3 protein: CANSPNRNTEAFF
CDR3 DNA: TGCGCCAACAGCCCAAACCGGAACACTGAAGCTTTCTTT

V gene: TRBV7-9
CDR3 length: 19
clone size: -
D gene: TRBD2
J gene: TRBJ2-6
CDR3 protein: CATPLGSSGVGPGANVLTF
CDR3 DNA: TGTGCCACTCCACTTGGATCTAGCGGGGTCGGACCTGGGGCCAACGTCCTGACTTTC

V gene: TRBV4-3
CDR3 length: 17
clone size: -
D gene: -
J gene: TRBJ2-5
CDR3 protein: CASSQGTLQGVVDEQYF
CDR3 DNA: TGCGCCAGCAGCCAAGGGACCCTACAGGGTGTTGTCGATGAGCAGTACTTC

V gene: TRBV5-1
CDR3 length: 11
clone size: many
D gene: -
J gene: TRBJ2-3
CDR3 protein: CASTDTDTQYF
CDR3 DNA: TGTGCCAGCACCGACACAGATACGCAGTATTTT

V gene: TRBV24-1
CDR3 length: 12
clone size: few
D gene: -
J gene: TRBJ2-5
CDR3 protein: CATSDQMETQYF
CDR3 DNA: TGTGCCACCAGTGACCAAATGGAGACCCAGTACTTC

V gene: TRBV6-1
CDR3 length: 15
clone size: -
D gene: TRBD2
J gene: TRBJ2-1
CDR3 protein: CASSEGGAGHDEQFF
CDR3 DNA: TGTGCCAGCAGTGAGGGAGGGGCAGGACACGATGAGCAGTTCTTC

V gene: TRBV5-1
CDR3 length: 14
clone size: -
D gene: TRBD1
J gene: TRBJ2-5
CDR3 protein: CASRRRTGLNEQYF
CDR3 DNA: TGCGCCAGCAGACGTCGGACAGGTCTCAATGAGCAGTACTTC